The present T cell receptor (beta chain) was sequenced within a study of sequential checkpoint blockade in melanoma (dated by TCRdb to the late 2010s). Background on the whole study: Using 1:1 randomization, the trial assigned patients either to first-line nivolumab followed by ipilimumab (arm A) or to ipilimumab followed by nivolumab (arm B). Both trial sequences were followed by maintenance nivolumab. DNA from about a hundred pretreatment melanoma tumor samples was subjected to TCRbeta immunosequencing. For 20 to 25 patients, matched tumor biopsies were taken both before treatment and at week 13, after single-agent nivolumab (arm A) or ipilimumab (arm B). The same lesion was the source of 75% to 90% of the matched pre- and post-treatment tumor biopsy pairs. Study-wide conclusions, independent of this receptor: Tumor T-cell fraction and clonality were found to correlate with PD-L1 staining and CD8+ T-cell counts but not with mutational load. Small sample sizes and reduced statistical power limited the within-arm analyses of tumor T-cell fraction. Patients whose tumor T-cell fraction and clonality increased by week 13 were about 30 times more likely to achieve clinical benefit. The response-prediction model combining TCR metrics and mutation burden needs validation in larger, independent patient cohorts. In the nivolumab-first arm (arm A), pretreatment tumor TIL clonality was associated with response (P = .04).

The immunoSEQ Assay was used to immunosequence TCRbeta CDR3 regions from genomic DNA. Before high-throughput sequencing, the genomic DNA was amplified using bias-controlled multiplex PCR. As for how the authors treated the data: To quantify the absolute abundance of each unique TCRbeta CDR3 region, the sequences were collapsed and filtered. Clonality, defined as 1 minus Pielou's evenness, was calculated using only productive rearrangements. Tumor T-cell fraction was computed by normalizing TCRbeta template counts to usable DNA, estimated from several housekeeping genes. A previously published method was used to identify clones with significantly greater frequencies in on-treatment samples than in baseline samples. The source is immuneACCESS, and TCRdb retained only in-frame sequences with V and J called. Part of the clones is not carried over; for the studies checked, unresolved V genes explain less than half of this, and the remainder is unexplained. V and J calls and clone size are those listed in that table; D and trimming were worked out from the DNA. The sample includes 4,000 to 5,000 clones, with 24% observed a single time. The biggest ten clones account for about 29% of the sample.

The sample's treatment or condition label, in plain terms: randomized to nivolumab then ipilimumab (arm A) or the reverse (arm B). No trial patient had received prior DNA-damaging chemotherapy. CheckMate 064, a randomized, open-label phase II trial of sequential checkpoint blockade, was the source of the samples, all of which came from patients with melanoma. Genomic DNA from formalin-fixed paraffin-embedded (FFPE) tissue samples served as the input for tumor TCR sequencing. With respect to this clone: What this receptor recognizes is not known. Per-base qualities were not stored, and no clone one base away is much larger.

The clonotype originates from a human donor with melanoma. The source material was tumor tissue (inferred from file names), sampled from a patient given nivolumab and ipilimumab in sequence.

The sequenced DNA is TGTGCCAGCAGTTCTTACGGATCTACCTACGAGCAGTACTTC. Its product reads: CASSSYGSTYEQYF. The rearranged chain carries TRBV6-7 and TRBJ2-7, with no D gene named confidently. TRBV6-7 is marked as an open reading frame, function uncertain. The CDR3 runs 14 amino acids, cysteine and phenylalanine included. The retained sequence is limited to the CDR3, 42 bases, with the frame set at the first base. Relative to germline, V is 4 bases shorter and J is 2 bases shorter, with 12 bases between their ends.